The entry that follows covers one TCR beta chain sequence. The PCR contained 60 Vbeta and 13 Jbeta primers. Method: immunoSEQ multiplex PCR; TCRdb's copy keeps in-frame clones and lacks some. In the table there are some 95,000 clones, over 75% of which are singletons. The data were taken from a study of cytomegalovirus exposure and HLA in healthy donors. Germline trimming cut 0 bases from V and 8 bases from J; bases unmatched to any gene: 11. This CDR3 is built from 16 residues. Germline V CDR1 and CDR2: SGHNT, YYREEE (reference sequence). J is TRBJ2-1 and V is TRBV5-4; 7 bases map to TRBD1. The clonotype comes from a man aged 25 to 40 in good health and CMV-seronegative. Sequenced: PBMCs. For the CDR3, the DNA is TGTGCCAGCAGCTTGGCCGGTGACAGGGCTGTACATGAGCAGTTCTTC. Translated: CASSLAGDRAVHEQFF. Full variable domain (outside the CDR3, taken from reference TRBV5-4 and TRBJ2-1): ETGVTQSPTHLIKTRGQQVTLRCSSQSGHNTVSWYQQALGQGPQFIFQYYREEENGRGNFPPRFSGLQFPNYSSELNVNALELDDSALYLCASSLAGDRAVHEQFFGPGTRLTVL.